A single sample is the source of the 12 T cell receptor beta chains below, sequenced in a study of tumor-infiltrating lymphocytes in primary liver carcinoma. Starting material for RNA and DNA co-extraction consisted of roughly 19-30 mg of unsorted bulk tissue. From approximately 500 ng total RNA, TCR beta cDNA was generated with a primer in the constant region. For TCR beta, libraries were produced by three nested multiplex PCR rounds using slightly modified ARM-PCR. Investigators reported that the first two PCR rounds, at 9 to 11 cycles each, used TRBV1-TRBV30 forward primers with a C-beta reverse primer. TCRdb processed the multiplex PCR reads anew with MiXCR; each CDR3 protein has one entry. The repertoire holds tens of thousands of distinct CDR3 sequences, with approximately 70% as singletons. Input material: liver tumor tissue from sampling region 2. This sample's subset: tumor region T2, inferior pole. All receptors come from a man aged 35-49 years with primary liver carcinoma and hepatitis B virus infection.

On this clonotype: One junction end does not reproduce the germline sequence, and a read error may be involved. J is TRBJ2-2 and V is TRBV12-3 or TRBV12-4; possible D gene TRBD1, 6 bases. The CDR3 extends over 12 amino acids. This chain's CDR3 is CASSWQAGEMFF. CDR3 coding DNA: TGTGCCAGCAGTTGGCAGGCAGGGGAGATGTTTTTT.

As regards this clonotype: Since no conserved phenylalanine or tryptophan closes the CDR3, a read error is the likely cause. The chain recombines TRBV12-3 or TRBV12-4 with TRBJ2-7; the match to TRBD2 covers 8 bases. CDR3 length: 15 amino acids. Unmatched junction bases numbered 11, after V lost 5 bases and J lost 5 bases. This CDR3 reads CASSPPGTSGHEQYL. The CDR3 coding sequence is TGTGCCAGCAGTCCCCCCGGAACTAGCGGACACGAGCAGTACCTC.

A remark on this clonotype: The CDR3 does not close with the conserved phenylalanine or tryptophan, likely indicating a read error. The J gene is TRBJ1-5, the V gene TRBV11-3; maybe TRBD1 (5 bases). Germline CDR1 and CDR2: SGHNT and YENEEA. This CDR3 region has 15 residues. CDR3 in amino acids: CTSSLDLGVAQPQHS. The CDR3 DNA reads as TGTACCAGCAGCTTAGATTTGGGGGTGGCTCAACCACAGCATTCT.

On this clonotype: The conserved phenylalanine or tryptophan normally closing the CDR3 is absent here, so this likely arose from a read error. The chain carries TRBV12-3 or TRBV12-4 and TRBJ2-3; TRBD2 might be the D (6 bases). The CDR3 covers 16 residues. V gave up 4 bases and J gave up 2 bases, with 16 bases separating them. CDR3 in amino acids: CASSSRTIGVTDTQYL. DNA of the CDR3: TGTGCCAGCAGTTCGAGGACTATCGGGGTCACAGATACGCAGTATCTT.

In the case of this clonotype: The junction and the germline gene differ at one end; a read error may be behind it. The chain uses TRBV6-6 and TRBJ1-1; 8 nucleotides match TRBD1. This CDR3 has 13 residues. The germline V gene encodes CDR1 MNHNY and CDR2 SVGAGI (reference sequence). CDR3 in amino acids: CVGSTGGTTEVFF. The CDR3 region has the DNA TGTGTCGGCAGCACAGGGGGGACTACTGAAGTTTTCTTT.

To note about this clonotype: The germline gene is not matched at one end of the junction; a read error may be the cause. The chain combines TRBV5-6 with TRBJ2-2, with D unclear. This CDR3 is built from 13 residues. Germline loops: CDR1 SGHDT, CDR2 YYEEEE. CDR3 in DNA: TGTGCCAACAGCTTCGTGAACACCGGGGAGCTGTTTTTT. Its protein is CANSFVNTGELFF.

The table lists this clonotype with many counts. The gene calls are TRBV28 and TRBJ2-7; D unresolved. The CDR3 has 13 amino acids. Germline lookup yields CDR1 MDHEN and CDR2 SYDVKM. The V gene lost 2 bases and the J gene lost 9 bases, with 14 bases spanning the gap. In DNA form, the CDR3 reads TGTGCCAGCAGTTTACAGGAGCCCGTGGGGCAGTACTTC. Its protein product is CASSLQEPVGQYF.

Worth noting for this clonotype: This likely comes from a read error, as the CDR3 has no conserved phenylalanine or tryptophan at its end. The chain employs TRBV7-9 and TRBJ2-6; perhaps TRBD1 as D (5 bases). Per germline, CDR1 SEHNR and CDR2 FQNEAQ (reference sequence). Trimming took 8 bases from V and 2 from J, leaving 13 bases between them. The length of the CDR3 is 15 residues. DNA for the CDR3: TGTGCCAGCCAGGGCAATTCGCCTGGGGCCAACGTCCTGACTTCC. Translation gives CASQGNSPGANVLTS.

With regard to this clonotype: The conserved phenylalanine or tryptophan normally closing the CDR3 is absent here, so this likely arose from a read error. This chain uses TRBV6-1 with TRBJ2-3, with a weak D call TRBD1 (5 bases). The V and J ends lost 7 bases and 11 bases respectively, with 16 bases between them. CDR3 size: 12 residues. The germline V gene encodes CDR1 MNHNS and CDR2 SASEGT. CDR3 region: CASKPSTGMQYL. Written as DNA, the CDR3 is TGTGCCAGCAAGCCCAGCACAGGTATGCAGTATTTG.

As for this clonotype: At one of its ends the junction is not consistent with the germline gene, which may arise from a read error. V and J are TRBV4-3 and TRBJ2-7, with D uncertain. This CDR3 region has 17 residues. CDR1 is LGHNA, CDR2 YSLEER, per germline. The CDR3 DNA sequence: TGCACCAGCAGCCAAGCCCTCGATAGCCGTCTGCCCTACGAGCAGTATTTC. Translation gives CTSSQALDSRLPYEQYF.

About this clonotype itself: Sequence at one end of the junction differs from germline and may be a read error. CDR3 amino acids: CASSPLYVPGLTSPYNEQFF. The CDR3 coding sequence is TGTGCCAGCAGCCCACTCTATGTTCCGGGACTCACTAGCCCCTATAATGAGCAGTTCTTC. The chain couples TRBV5-5 to TRBJ2-1; a possible D gene is TRBD2 (6 bases). Germline CDR1 SGHKS, CDR2 YYEKEE (reference sequence). The CDR3 runs to 20 residues.

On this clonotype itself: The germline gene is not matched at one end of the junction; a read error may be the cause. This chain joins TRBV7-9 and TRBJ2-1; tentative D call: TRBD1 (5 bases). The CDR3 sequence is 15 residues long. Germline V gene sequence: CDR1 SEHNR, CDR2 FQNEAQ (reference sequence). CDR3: CANSDSLSENNVQFF. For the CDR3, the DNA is TGTGCCAATAGTGACAGTCTATCCGAAAACAATGTGCAGTTCTTC.